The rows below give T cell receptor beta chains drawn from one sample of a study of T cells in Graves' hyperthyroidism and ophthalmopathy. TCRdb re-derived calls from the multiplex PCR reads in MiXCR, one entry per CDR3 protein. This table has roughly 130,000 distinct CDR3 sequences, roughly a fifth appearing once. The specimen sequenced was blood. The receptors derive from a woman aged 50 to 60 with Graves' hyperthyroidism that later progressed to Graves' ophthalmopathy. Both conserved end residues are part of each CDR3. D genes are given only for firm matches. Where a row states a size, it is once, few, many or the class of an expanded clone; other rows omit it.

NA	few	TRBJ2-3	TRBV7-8	CASSHSDFLFADTQYF	TGTGCCAGCAGCCACTCGGATTTCCTTTTCGCAGATACGCAGTATTTT
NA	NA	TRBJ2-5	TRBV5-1	CASSSEPQETQYF	TGTGCCAGCAGCTCGGAGCCACAAGAGACCCAGTACTTC
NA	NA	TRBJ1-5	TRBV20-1	CSVGSNQPQHF	TGCAGTGTGGGGAGCAATCAGCCCCAGCATTTT
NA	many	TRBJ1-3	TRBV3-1	CASSLKSRFSGNTIYF	TGTGCCAGCAGCCTTAAATCACGATTCTCTGGAAACACCATATATTTT
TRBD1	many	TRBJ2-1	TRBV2	CASSDIWTGSNEQFF	TGTGCCAGCAGTGATATTTGGACAGGGAGCAATGAGCAGTTCTTC
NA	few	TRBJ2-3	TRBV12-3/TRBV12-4	CASSFFSGISTDTQYF	TGTGCCAGCAGTTTCTTCAGCGGCATTAGCACAGATACGCAGTATTTT
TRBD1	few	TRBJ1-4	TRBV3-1	CASSQSTGRELFF	TGTGCCAGCAGCCAGTCGACAGGGCGGGAACTGTTTTTT
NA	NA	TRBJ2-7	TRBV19	CASSIDLKKDRTYEQYF	TGTGCCAGTAGTATAGATCTTAAGAAGGACCGAACCTACGAGCAGTACTTC
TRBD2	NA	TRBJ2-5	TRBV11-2	CASSLVLRTSGSVETQYF	TGTGCCAGCAGCTTAGTCCTGAGGACTAGCGGGAGTGTGGAGACCCAGTACTTC
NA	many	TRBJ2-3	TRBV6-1	CASSEAAREKRQYF	TGTGCCAGCAGTGAAGCAGCTCGGGAGAAGAGGCAGTATTTT
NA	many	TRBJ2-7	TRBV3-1	CASSQKAGTREQYF	TGTGCCAGCAGCCAAAAGGCCGGAACTCGCGAGCAGTACTTC
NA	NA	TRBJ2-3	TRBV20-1	CSARDLTIYTQYF	TGCAGTGCTAGAGATCTTACCATCTATACGCAGTATTTT
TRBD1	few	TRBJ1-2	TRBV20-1	CSARDSGQVHGYTF	TGCAGTGCTAGAGATTCTGGACAGGTGCATGGCTACACCTTC
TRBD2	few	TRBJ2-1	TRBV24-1	CATSAGGLAGGQSSYNEQFF	TGTGCCACCAGTGCCGGTGGACTAGCGGGAGGCCAGAGCTCCTACAATGAGCAGTTCTTC
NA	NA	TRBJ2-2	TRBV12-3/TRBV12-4	CASSQGTGELFF	TGTGCCAGCAGTCAGGGAACCGGGGAGCTGTTTTTT
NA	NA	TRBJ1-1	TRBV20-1	CSARDPSTMNTEAFF	TGCAGTGCTAGAGATCCCAGCACCATGAACACTGAAGCTTTCTTT
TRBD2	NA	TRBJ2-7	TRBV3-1	CASSGRAPYEQYF	TGTGCCAGTAGCGGGAGGGCCCCCTACGAGCAGTACTTC
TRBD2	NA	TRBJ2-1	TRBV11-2	CASSLAGGPSYNEQFF	TGTGCCAGCAGTCTAGCGGGGGGGCCCTCCTACAATGAGCAGTTCTTC
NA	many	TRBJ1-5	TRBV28	CASSFVGTAANQPQHF	TGTGCCAGCAGTTTTGTAGGGACGGCCGCGAACCAGCCCCAGCATTTT
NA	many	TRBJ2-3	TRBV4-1	CASSRSQDPFKIGQYF	TGCGCCAGCAGCCGCTCTCAAGATCCCTTCAAGATCGGGCAGTATTTT
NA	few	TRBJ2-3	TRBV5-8	CASSLTPTPSTDTQYF	TGTGCCAGCAGCTTGACCCCAACTCCTAGCACAGATACGCAGTATTTT
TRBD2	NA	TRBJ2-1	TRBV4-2	CASSPGPRTRIADEQFF	TGTGCCAGCAGCCCAGGACCCAGGACTAGGATTGCTGATGAGCAGTTCTTC
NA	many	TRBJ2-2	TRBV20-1	CSARLMGGHGELFF	TGCAGTGCTCGTTTGATGGGAGGCCACGGGGAGCTGTTTTTT
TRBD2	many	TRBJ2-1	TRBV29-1	CSVELAGGYNEQFF	TGCAGCGTCGAACTAGCGGGAGGGTACAATGAGCAGTTCTTC
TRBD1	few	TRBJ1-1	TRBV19	CASSTDRGLTNTEAFF	TGTGCCAGTAGTACAGACAGGGGTTTAACGAACACTGAAGCTTTCTTT
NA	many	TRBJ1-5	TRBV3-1	CASSQAGGGGHQPQHF	TGTGCCAGCAGCCAAGCGGGCGGGGGGGGCCATCAGCCCCAGCATTTT
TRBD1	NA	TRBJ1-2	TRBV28	CASSDVQGKLYGYTF	TGTGCCAGCAGTGACGTACAGGGGAAGCTCTATGGCTACACCTTC
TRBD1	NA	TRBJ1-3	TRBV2	CASSVKGATGSGNTIYF	TGTGCCAGCAGTGTAAAGGGGGCGACTGGCTCTGGAAACACCATATATTTT
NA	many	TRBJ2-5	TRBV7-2	CASSLVPRQETQYF	TGTGCCAGCAGCTTAGTCCCTCGTCAAGAGACCCAGTACTTC
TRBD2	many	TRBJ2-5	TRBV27	CASSLVSGRYQETQYF	TGTGCCAGCAGTTTGGTGAGCGGGAGGTACCAAGAGACCCAGTACTTC
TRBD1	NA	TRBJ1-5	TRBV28	CASSLPGGAGGQPQHF	TGTGCCAGCAGTCTACCAGGGGGGGCAGGGGGTCAGCCCCAGCATTTT
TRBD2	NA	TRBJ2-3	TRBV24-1	CATSDWTSGSTDMQYF	TGTGCCACCAGTGATTGGACTAGCGGGAGTACAGATATGCAGTATTTT
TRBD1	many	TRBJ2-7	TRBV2	CASRTGVASYEQYF	TGTGCCAGCAGGACAGGGGTGGCCTCCTACGAGCAGTACTTC
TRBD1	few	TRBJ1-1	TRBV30	CAWSPGQGSSEAFF	TGTGCCTGGAGCCCTGGACAGGGGTCGTCTGAAGCTTTCTTT
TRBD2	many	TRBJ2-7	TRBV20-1	CSARRSDGRASYEQYF	TGCAGTGCCAGAAGGTCTGACGGGAGGGCCTCCTACGAGCAGTACTTC
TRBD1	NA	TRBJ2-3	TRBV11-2	CASSWDRGDTDTQYF	TGTGCCAGCAGTTGGGACAGGGGCGACACAGATACGCAGTATTTT
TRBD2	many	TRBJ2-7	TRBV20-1	CSAEDTGTSGTYSYEQYF	TGCAGTGCTGAGGACACCGGGACTAGCGGGACGTACTCCTACGAGCAGTACTTC
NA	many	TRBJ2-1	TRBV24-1	CATSDSGPPSYNEQFF	TGTGCCACCAGTGATTCCGGTCCGCCCTCCTACAATGAGCAGTTCTTC
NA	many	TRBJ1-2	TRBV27	CASSLTPWRGYTF	TGTGCCAGCAGTTTAACCCCCTGGAGAGGCTACACCTTC
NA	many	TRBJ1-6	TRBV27	CASTVRGRGNSPLHF	TGTGCCAGCACTGTCCGGGGGCGAGGGAATTCACCCCTCCACTTT
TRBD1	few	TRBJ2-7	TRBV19	CASSIRTGGLYEQYF	TGTGCCAGTAGTATTCGGACAGGGGGACTCTACGAGCAGTACTTC
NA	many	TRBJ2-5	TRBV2	CASSVTAETQYF	TGTGCCAGCAGTGTAACAGCAGAGACCCAGTACTTC
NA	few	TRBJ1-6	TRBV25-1	CASSEVGMGSPLHF	TGTGCCAGCAGTGAAGTGGGAATGGGGTCACCCCTCCACTTT
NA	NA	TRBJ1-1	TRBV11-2	CASSLAVQATEAFF	TGTGCCAGCAGCTTAGCGGTGCAAGCCACTGAAGCTTTCTTT
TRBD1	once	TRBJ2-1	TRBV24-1	CATSDLDRAYNEQFF	TGTGCCACCAGTGATTTGGACAGGGCCTACAATGAGCAGTTCTTC
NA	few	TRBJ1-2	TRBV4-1	CASSLGPGRSSNYGYTF	TGCGCCAGCAGCCTTGGACCAGGGAGATCTTCTAACTATGGCTACACCTTC
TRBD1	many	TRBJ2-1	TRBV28	CASSLEGTGKSIYEQFF	TGTGCCAGCAGTTTAGAGGGGACAGGCAAGTCTATATATGAGCAGTTCTTC
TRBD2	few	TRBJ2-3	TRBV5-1	CASSLGLAGSDTQYF	TGCGCCAGCAGCCTCGGACTAGCGGGGTCAGATACGCAGTATTTT
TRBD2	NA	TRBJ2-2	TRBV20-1	CSARVASGTGTGELFF	TGCAGTGCTAGAGTGGCTAGCGGGACGGGCACCGGGGAGCTGTTTTTT
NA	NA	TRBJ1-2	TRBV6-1	CASSDDRTYGYTF	TGTGCCAGCAGTGACGACAGGACCTATGGCTACACCTTC
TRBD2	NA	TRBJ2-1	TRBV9	CASSREGATHNEQFF	TGTGCCAGCAGCCGGGAGGGAGCAACCCACAATGAGCAGTTCTTC
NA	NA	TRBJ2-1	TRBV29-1	CSARGIYNEQFF	TGCAGCGCGAGGGGAATATACAATGAGCAGTTCTTC
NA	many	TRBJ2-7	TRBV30	CAWSTGPGDYEQYF	TGTGCCTGGAGCACAGGGCCAGGCGATTACGAGCAGTACTTC
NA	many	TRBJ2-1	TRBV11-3	CASMGEGNEQFF	TGTGCCAGCATGGGGGAAGGGAATGAGCAGTTCTTC
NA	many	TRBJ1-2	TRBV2	CASRGGHYGYTF	TGTGCCAGCAGAGGTGGGCACTATGGCTACACCTTC